One TCR beta chain is described in this entry. This entry is derived from a study of control samples from healthy donors and cancer patients. Data came from immunoSEQ multiplex PCR; TCRdb stores just in-frame clones and leaves some out. This sample has 150,000 or so clones, with around 95% found just once. Trimming cost V 5 bases and J 7 bases; bases outside gene matches: 5. The CDR3 spans 12 residues. The germline V gene encodes CDR1 SEHNR and CDR2 FQNEAQ (reference sequence). Sequenced material: blood. This chain links TRBV7-9 with TRBJ2-7; 7 bases align to TRBD2. The source is a man aged 35-49 years in good health. The CDR3 bases are TGTGCCAGCAGCATACCGGGGGGTGAGCAGTACTTC. Encoded protein: CASSIPGGEQYF.